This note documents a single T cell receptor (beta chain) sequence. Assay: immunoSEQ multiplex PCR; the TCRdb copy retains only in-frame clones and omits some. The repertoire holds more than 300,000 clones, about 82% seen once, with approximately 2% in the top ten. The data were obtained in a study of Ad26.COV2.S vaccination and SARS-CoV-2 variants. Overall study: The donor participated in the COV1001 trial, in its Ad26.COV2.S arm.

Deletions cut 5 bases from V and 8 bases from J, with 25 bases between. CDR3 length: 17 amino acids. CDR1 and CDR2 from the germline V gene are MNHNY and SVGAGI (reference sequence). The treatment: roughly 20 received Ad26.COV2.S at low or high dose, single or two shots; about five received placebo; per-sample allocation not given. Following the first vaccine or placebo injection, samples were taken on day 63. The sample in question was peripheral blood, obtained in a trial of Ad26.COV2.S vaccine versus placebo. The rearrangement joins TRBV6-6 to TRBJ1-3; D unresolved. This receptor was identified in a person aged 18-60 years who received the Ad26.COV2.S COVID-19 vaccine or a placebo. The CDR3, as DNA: TGTGCCAGCAGTCTTCTAGTCGCCTCCGCCGTCGTGGACACCATATATTTT. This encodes CASSLLVASAVVDTIYF.